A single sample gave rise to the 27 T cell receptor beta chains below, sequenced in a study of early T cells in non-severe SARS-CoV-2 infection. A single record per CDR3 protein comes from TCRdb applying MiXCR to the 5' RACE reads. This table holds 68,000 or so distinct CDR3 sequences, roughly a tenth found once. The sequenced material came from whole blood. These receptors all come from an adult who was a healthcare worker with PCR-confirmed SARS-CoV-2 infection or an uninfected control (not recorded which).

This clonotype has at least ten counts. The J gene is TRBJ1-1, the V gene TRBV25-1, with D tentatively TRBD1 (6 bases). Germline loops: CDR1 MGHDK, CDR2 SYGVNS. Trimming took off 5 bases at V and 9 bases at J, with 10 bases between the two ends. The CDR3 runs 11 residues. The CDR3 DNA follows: TGTGCCAGCAGTAATACAGGGAAAGCTTTCTTT. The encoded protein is CASSNTGKAFF.

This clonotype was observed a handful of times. CDR3 residues: CASSLTGVTEAFF. The DNA of the CDR3 is TGTGCCAGCAGCTTAACAGGGGTCACTGAAGCTTTCTTT. The chain uses TRBV7-2 and TRBJ1-1; 7 bases are a match to TRBD1. The germline V gene has CDR1 SGHTA and CDR2 FQGNSA. The CDR3 covers 13 residues. With 2 bases clipped from V and 4 bases from J, the junction kept 1 base outside the gene matches. Looking up the rest from reference TRBV7-2 and TRBJ1-1 gives the full variable domain: GAGVSQSPSNKVTEKGKDVELRCDPISGHTALYWYRQSLGQGLEFLIYFQGNSAPDKSGLPSDRFSAERTGGSVSTLTIQRTQQEDSAVYLCASSLTGVTEAFFGQGTRLTVV.

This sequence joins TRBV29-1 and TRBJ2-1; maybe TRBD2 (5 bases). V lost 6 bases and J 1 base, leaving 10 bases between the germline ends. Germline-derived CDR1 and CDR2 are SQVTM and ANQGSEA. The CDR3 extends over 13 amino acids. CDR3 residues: CSVSGVSYNEQFF. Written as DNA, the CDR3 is TGCAGCGTCTCCGGGGTGTCCTACAATGAGCAGTTCTTC.

DNA of the CDR3: TGCGCCAGCAGCGGAAACACAGATACGCAGTATTTT. This codes for CASSGNTDTQYF. This rearrangement joins TRBV5-1 to TRBJ2-3; D not certain. The CDR3 length is 12 residues. The V gene's germline CDR1 is SGHRS and CDR2 YFSETQ. Trimming removed 4 bases at V and 2 bases at J, with 5 bases between.

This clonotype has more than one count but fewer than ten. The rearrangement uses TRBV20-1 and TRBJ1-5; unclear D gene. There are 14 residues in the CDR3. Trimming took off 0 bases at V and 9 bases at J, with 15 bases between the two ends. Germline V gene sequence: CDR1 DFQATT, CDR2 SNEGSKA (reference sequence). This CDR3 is CSARDLDPSGPQHF. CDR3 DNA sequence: TGCAGTGCTAGAGATCTTGACCCCTCAGGGCCCCAGCATTTT.

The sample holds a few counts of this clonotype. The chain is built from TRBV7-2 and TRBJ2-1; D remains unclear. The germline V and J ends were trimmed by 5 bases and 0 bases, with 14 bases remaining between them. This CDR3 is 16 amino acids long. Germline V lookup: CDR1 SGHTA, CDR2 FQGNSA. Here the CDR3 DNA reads TGTGCCAGCAGCCCCCGGGTTGGCTACTCCTACAATGAGCAGTTCTTC. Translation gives CASSPRVGYSYNEQFF.

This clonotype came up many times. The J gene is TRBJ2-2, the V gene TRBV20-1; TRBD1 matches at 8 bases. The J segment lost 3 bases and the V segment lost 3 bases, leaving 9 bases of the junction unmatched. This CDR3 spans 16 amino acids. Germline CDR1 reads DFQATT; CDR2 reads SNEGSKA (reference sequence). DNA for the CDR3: TGCAGTGCTAGGGTCCCCGGGACAGGCGACACCGGGGAGCTGTTTTTT. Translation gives CSARVPGTGDTGELFF.

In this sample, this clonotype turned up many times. CDR3 bases: TGTGCCAGCAGTTTAGCTGGGATCACCTACGAGCAGTACTTC. Translation: CASSLAGITYEQYF. The V and J genes are TRBV28 and TRBJ2-7; no definite D call. CDR3 length: 14 residues. V dropped 2 bases and J dropped 2 bases, with 10 bases sitting between them. Germline V gene lookup returns CDR1 MDHEN and CDR2 SYDVKM.

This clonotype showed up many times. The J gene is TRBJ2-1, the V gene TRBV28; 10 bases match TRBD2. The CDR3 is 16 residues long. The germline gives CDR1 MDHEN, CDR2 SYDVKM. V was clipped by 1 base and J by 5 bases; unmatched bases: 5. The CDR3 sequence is CASSLSSGRIDNEQFF. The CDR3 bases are TGTGCCAGCAGTTTATCTAGCGGGAGAATTGACAATGAGCAGTTCTTC.

In DNA, the CDR3 is TGTGCCAGCAGTCGCACACTAGCGGGAGCTCCCGATACGCAGTATTTT. Protein: CASSRTLAGAPDTQYF. This chain links TRBV28 with TRBJ2-3; 11 bases agree with TRBD2. J lost 6 bases, V lost 5 bases, and 10 bases had no gene match. This CDR3 has 16 amino acids. In germline, CDR1 is MDHEN, CDR2 SYDVKM.

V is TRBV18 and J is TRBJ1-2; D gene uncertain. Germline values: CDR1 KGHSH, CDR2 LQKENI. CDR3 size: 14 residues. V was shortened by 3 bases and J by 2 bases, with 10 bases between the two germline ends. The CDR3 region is CASSPGRPNYGYTF. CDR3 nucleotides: TGTGCCAGCTCACCGGGCAGACCAAACTATGGCTACACCTTC. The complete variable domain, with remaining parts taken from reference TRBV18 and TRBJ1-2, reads NAGVMQNPRHLVRRRGQEARLRCSPMKGHSHVYWYRQLPEEGLKFMVYLQKENIIDESGMPKERFSAEFPKEGPSILRIQQVVRGDSAAYFCASSPGRPNYGYTFGSGTRLTVV.

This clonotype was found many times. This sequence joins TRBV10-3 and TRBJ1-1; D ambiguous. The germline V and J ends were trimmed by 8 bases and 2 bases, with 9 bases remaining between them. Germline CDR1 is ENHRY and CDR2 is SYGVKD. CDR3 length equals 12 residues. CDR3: CAISRRNTEAFF. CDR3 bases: TGTGCCATCTCTCGACGAAACACTGAAGCTTTCTTT.

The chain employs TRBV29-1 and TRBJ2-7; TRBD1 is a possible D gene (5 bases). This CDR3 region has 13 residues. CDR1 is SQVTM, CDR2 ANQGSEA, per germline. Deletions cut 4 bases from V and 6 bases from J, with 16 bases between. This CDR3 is CSVGKMDTSEQYF. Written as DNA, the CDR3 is TGCAGCGTTGGGAAAATGGACACCTCCGAGCAGTACTTC.

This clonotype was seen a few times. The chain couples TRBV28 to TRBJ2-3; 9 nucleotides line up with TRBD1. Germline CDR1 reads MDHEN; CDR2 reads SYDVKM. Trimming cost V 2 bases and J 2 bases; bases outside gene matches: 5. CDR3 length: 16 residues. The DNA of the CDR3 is TGTGCCAGCAGTTTAACCGGGACAGGGCACACAGATACGCAGTATTTT. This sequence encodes CASSLTGTGHTDTQYF.

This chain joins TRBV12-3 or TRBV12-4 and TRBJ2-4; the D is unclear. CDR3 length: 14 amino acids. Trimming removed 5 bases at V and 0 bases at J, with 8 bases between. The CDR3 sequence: CASSLGKAKNIQYF. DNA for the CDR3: TGTGCCAGCAGTCTCGGAAAAGCCAAAAACATTCAGTACTTC.

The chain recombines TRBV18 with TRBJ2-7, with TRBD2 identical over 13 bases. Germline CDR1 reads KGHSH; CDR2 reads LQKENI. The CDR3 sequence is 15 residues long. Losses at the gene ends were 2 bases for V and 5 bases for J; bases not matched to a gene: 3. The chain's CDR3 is CASSPGLAGVHEQYF. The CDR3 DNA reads TGTGCCAGCTCACCAGGACTAGCGGGAGTACACGAGCAGTACTTC.

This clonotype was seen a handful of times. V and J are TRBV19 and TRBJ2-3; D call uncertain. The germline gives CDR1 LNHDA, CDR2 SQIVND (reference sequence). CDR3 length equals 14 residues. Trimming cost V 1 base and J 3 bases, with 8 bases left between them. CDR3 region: CASSIVRSTDTQYF. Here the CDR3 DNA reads TGTGCCAGTAGTATAGTAAGGTCGACAGATACGCAGTATTTT. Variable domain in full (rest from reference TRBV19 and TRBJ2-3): DGGITQSPKYLFRKEGQNVTLSCEQNLNHDAMYWYRQDPGQGLRLIYYSQIVNDFQKGDIAEGYSVSREKKESFPLTVTSAQKNPTAFYLCASSIVRSTDTQYFGPGTRLTVL.

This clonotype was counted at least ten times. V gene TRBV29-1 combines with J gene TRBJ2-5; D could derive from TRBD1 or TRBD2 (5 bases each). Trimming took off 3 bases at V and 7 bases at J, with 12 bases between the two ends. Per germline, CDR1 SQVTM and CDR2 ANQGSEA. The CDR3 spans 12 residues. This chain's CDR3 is CSVERAQGTQYF. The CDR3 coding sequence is TGCAGCGTTGAGAGGGCGCAGGGGACCCAGTACTTC.

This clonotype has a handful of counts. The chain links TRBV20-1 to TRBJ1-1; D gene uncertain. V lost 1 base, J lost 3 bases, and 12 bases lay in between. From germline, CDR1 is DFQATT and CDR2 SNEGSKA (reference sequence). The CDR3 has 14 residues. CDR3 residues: CSARGIRRDTEAFF. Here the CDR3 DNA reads TGCAGTGCTAGAGGGATTCGAAGGGACACTGAAGCTTTCTTT.

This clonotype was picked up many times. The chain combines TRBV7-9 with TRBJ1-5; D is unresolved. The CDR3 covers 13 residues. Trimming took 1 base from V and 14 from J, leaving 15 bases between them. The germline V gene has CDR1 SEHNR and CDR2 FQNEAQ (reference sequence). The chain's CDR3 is CASSLDANQREHF. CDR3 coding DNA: TGTGCCAGCAGCTTAGACGCCAATCAGCGGGAGCATTTT.

CDR3 nucleotide sequence: TGTGCCAGCAGTGTCCAACAGGGAAACTATGGCTACACCTTC. This translates into CASSVQQGNYGYTF. The chain couples TRBV28 to TRBJ1-2; D possibly corresponds to TRBD1 (6 bases). The CDR3 runs 14 residues. Germline-derived CDR1 and CDR2 are MDHEN and SYDVKM. V shed 5 bases and J shed 2 bases, with 12 bases lying between them.

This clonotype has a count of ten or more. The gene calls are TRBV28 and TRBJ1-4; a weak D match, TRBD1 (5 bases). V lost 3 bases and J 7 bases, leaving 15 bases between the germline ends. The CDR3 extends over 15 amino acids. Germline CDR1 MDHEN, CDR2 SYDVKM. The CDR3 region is CASSLMGPSSEKLFF. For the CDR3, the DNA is TGTGCCAGCAGTTTGATGGGGCCCTCGAGTGAAAAACTGTTTTTT.

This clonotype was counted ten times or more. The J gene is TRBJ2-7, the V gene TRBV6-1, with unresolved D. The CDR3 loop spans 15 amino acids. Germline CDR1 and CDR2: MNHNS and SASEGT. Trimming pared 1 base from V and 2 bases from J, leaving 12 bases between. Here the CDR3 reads CASSEGVVDPYEQYF. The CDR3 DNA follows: TGTGCCAGCAGTGAAGGGGTGGTGGACCCCTACGAGCAGTACTTC.

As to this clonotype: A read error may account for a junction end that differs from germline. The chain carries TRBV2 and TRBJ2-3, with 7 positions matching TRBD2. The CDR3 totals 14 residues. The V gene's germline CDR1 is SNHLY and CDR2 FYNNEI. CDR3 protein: CATLHRDYTDTQFF. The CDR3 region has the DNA TGTGCCACCCTTCACCGGGACTACACAGATACGCAGTTTTTT.

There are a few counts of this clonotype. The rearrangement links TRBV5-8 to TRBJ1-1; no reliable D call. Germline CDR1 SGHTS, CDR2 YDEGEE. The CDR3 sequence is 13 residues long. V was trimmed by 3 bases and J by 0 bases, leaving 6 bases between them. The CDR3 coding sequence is TGTGCCAGCAGCTATTATCTGAACACTGAAGCTTTCTTT. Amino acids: CASSYYLNTEAFF.

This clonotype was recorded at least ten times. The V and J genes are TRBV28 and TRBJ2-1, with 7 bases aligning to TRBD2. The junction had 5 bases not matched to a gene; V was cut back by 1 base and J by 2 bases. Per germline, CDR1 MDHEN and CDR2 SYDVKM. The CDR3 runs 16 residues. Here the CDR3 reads CASSLLAGGPYNEQFF. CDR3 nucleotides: TGTGCCAGCAGTTTATTAGCGGGCGGGCCCTACAATGAGCAGTTCTTC.

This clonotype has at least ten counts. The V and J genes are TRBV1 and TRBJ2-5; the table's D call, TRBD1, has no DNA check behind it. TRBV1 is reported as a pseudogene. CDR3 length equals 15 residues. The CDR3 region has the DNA TGCACCAGCAGCCGCTGGGACAGGGGATCGGAGACCCAGTACTTC. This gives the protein CTSSRWDRGSETQYF.